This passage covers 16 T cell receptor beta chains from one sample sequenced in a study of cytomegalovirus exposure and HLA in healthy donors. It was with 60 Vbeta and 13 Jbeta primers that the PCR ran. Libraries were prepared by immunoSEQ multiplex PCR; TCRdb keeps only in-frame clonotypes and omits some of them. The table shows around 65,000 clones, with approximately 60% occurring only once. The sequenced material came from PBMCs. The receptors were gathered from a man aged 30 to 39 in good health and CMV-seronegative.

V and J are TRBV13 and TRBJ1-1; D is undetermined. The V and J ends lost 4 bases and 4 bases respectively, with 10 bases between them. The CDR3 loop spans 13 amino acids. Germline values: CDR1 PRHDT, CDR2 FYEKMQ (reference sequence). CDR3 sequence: CASSSSGGTEAFF. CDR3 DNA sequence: TGTGCCAGCAGCTCCTCAGGAGGCACTGAAGCTTTCTTT.

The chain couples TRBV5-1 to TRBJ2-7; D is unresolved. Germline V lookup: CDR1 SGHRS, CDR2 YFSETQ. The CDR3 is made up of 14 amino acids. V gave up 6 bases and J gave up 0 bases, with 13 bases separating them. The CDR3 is CASIDDTRSYEQYF. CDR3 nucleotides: TGCGCCAGCATCGACGACACCCGCTCCTACGAGCAGTACTTC.

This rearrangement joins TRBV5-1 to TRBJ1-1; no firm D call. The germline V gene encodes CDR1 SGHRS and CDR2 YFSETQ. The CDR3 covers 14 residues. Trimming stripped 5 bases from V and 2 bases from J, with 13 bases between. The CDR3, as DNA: TGCGCCAGCAGTTTAGATGGTCGCAACACTGAAGCTTTCTTT. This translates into CASSLDGRNTEAFF.

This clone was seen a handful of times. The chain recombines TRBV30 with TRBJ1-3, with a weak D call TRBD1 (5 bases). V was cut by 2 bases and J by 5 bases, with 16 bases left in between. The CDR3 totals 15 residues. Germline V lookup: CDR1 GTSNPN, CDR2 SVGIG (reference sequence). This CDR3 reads CAWSTNTGTRNTIYF. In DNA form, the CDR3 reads TGTGCCTGGAGTACTAACACAGGAACCCGAAACACCATATATTTT. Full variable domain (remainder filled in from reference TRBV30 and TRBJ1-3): SQTIHQWPATLVQPVGSPLSLECTVEGTSNPNLYWYRQAAGRGLQLLFYSVGIGQISSEVPQNLSASRPQDRQFILSSKKLLLSDSGFYLCAWSTNTGTRNTIYFGEGSWLTVV.

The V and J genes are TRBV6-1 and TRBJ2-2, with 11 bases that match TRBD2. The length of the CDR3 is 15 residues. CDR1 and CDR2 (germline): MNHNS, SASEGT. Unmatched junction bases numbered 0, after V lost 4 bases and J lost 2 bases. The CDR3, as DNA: TGTGCCAGCAGTGGACTAGCGGGAAACACCGGGGAGCTGTTTTTT. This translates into CASSGLAGNTGELFF.

Here the CDR3 reads CASSRSGRWANTEAFF. CDR3 in DNA: TGCGCCAGCAGCCGGTCAGGGAGGTGGGCGAACACTGAAGCTTTCTTT. The rearrangement joins TRBV5-1 to TRBJ1-1, with a tentative D call TRBD1 (5 bases). Germline V gene lookup returns CDR1 SGHRS and CDR2 YFSETQ. The CDR3 is 16 residues long. Trimming cost V 4 bases and J 1 base, with 17 bases left between them.

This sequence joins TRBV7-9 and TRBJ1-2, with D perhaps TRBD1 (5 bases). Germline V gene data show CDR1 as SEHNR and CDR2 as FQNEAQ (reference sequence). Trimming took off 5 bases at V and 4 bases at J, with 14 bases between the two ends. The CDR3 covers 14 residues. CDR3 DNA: TGTGCCAGCAGCACCCAAGGGGCTGGCTATGGCTACACCTTC. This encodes CASSTQGAGYGYTF. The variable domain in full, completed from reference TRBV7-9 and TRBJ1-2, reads DTGVSQNPRHKITKRGQNVTFRCDPISEHNRLYWYRQTLGQGPEFLTYFQNEAQLEKSRLLSDRFSAERPKGSFSTLEIQRTEQGDSAMYLCASSTQGAGYGYTFGSGTRLTVV.

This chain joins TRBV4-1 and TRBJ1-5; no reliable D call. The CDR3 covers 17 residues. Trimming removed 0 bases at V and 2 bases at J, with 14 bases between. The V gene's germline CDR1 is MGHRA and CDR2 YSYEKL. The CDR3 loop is CASSQDRSDQGNQPQHF. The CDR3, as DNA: TGCGCCAGCAGCCAAGATCGTTCAGATCAGGGCAATCAGCCCCAGCATTTT.

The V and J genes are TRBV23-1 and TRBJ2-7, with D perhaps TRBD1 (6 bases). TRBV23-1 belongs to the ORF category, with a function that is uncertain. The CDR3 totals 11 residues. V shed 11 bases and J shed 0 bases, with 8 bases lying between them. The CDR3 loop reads CAGQSSYEQYF. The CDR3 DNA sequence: TGCGCCGGACAGTCCTCCTACGAGCAGTACTTC.

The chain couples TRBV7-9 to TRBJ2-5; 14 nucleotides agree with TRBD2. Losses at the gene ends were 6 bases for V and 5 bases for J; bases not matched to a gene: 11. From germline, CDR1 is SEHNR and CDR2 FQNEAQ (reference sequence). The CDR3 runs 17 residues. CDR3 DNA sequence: TGTGCCAGCAGTAATACCCCCGGGACTAGCGGGGGCGAGACCCAGTACTTC. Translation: CASSNTPGTSGGETQYF.

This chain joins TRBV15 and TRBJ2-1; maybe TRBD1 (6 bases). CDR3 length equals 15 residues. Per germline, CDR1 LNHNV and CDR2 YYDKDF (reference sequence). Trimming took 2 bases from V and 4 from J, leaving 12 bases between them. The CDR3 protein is CATSRSLDRYNEQFF. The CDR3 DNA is TGTGCCACCAGCAGATCTTTGGACAGATACAATGAGCAGTTCTTC.

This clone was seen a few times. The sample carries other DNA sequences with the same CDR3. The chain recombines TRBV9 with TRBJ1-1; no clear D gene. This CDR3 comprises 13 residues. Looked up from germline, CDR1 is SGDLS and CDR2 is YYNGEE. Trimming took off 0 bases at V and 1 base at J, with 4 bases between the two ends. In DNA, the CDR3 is TGTGCCAGCAGCGTAGCTCGGAACACTGAAGCTTTCTTT. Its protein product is CASSVARNTEAFF.

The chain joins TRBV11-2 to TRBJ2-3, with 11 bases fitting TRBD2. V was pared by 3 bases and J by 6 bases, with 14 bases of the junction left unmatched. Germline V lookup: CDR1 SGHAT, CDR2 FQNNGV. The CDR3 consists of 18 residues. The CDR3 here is CASSFPRLAGSVMDTQYF. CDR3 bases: TGTGCCAGCAGCTTTCCCCGACTAGCGGGGTCCGTTATGGATACGCAGTATTTT.

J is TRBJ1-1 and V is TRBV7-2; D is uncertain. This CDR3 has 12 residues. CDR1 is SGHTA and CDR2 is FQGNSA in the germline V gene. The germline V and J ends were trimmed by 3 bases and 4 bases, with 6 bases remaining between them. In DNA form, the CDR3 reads TGTGCCAGCAGCTTTTCGGGCACTGAAGCTTTCTTT. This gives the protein CASSFSGTEAFF. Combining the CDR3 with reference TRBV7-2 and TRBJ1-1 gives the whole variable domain GAGVSQSPSNKVTEKGKDVELRCDPISGHTALYWYRQSLGQGLEFLIYFQGNSAPDKSGLPSDRFSAERTGGSVSTLTIQRTQQEDSAVYLCASSFSGTEAFFGQGTRLTVV.

The CDR3 is CASVDTGGGGANVLTF. The CDR3 DNA reads as TGTGCTAGTGTTGATACAGGGGGCGGTGGGGCCAACGTCCTGACTTTC. The chain is built from TRBV12-5 and TRBJ2-6; 9 nucleotides line up with TRBD1. Germline V lookup: CDR1 LGHNT, CDR2 FRNRAP. The V segment lost 7 bases and the J segment 3 bases; nucleotides outside the gene matches: 7. This CDR3 comprises 16 residues.

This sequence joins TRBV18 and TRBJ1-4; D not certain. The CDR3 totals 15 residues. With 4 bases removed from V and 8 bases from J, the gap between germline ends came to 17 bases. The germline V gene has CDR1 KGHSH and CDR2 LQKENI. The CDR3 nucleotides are TGTGCCAGCTCACAAGGTTACCAAGGAGGGGAAAAACTGTTTTTT. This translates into CASSQGYQGGEKLFF.